Following are 9 T cell receptor beta chains from one sample sequenced in a study of CD8+ T cells in alopecia areata. Sequencing relied on a cDNA template that was reverse transcribed from extracted RNA. The data were produced by immunoSEQ multiplex PCR, yet TCRdb's version contains in-frame clones alone and is incomplete. The sample lists about 92,000 clones; 44% were seen once. Treatment described: oral pan-JAK inhibitor, 5-10 mg twice daily. This specimen was CD8+ T cells sorted from blood, taken at week 24, from a patient treated with tofacitinib. The receptors were gathered from a human donor with alopecia areata.

The chain links TRBV7-2 to TRBJ2-2, with TRBD1 matching 12 bases. CDR1 is SGHTA and CDR2 is FQGNSA in the germline V gene. This CDR3 is 16 amino acids long. J was trimmed by 6 bases and V by 4 bases; bases with no gene match: 6. The CDR3 DNA reads TGTGCCAGCAGCTCTCCGGGACAGGGGGCACCCGGGGAGCTGTTTTTT. Protein sequence: CASSSPGQGAPGELFF.

The rearrangement joins TRBV9 to TRBJ2-4, with TRBD2 identical over 9 bases. Looked up from germline, CDR1 is SGDLS and CDR2 is YYNGEE. CDR3 size: 18 residues. J lost 6 bases, V lost 4 bases, and 17 bases had no gene match. The CDR3 nucleotides are TGTGCCAGCAGCCCTAGAGCAGCGTTAGCGGGAGAGTCAAACATTCAGTACTTC. Translating it yields CASSPRAALAGESNIQYF.

This clone was detected only a few times. The J gene is TRBJ2-7, the V gene TRBV29-1; no reliable D call. CDR3 size: 13 residues. Germline V gene data show CDR1 as SQVTM and CDR2 as ANQGSEA. V shed 4 bases and J shed 5 bases, with 15 bases lying between them. The CDR3 protein is CSVGPNRENEQYF. In DNA, the CDR3 is TGCAGCGTTGGCCCCAATCGTGAGAACGAGCAGTACTTC.

The rearrangement links TRBV5-1 to TRBJ1-3; no clear D gene. The V end was cut by 4 bases, the J end by 0 bases, with 11 bases between. This CDR3 comprises 15 residues. The germline V gene encodes CDR1 SGHRS and CDR2 YFSETQ. CDR3 loop: CASSLEWTSGNTIYF. DNA for the CDR3: TGCGCCAGCAGCCTGGAGTGGACCTCTGGAAACACCATATATTTT.

The V call is TRBV9, the J call TRBJ2-7; D perhaps matches TRBD1 (6 bases). Per the germline V gene, CDR1 is SGDLS and CDR2 is YYNGEE. V was shortened by 4 bases and J by 2 bases, with 10 bases between the two germline ends. This CDR3 has 13 residues. CDR3 sequence: CASSPGTPYEQYF. The CDR3, as DNA: TGTGCCAGCAGCCCGGGGACACCCTACGAGCAGTACTTC.

This clone was recorded a few times. The chain uses TRBV11-2 and TRBJ2-7; no reliable D call. V was cut by 8 bases and J by 2 bases, with 16 bases left in between. The CDR3 is 14 amino acids. Germline V gives CDR1 SGHAT, CDR2 FQNNGV. CDR3 in amino acids: CASAILGNTYEQYF. CDR3 nucleotides: TGTGCCAGCGCCATCCTTGGGAATACCTACGAGCAGTACTTC. Full variable domain (outside the CDR3, taken from reference TRBV11-2 and TRBJ2-7): EAGVAQSPRYKIIEKRQSVAFWCNPISGHATLYWYQQILGQGPKLLIQFQNNGVVDDSQLPKDRFSAERLKGVDSTLKIQPAKLEDSAVYLCASAILGNTYEQYFGPGTRLTVT.

The CDR3, as DNA: TGTGCCAGTAGTATTTCAGGGAGTACCTACAATGAGCAGTTCTTC. Protein: CASSISGSTYNEQFF. This chain links TRBV19 with TRBJ2-1, with D tentatively TRBD1 or TRBD2 (5 bases each). Germline CDR1 is LNHDA and CDR2 is SQIVND (reference sequence). The CDR3 spans 15 residues. V was trimmed by 3 bases and J by 2 bases, leaving 11 bases between them.

This clone was recorded a few times. The rearrangement uses TRBV6-1 and TRBJ2-7; possible D gene TRBD2, 5 bases. Looked up from germline, CDR1 is MNHNS and CDR2 is SASEGT. V gave up 4 bases and J gave up 3 bases, with 10 bases separating them. The CDR3 is made up of 13 amino acids. The CDR3, as DNA: TGTGCCAGCAGTGGAGGACGGGACTACGAGCAGTACTTC. Translated, it gives CASSGGRDYEQYF.

The sample holds one count of this clone. This sequence joins TRBV25-1 and TRBJ2-7; D is undetermined. This CDR3 is 11 amino acids long. The V gene's germline CDR1 is MGHDK and CDR2 SYGVNS. The ends were cut back, 8 bases at V and 5 bases at J, with 10 bases in the middle. The CDR3 region is CASAAEDEQYF. CDR3 coding DNA: TGTGCCAGCGCCGCCGAAGACGAGCAGTACTTC.